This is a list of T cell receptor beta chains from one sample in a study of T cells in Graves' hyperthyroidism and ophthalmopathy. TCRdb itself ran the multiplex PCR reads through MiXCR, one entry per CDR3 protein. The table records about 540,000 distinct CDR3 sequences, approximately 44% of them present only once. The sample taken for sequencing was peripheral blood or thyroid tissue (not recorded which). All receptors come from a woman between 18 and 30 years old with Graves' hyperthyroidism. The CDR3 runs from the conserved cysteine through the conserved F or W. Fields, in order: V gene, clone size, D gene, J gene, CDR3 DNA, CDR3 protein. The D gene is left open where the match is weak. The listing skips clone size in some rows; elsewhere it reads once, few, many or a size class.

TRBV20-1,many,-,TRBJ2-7,TGCAGTGCTAGACCCGACCTTTACGAGCAGTACTTC,CSARPDLYEQYF
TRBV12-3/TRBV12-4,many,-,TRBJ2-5,TGTGCCAGCAAACAGTACCAAGAGACCCAGTACTTC,CASKQYQETQYF
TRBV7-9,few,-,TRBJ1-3,TGTGCCAGCAGCCGTGGGACCGAAAACACCATATATTTT,CASSRGTENTIYF
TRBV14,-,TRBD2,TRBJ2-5,TGTGCCAGCAGCCAAGAGAGGGTAGCGGGCTCCCAAGAGACCCAGTACTTC,CASSQERVAGSQETQYF
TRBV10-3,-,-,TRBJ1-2,TGTGCCAGCAGTTTAACCCTCGGCAGGGCTAACTATGGCTACACCTTC,CASSLTLGRANYGYTF
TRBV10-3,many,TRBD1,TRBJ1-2,TGTGCCATCAGTGACCTGGGACAGGGACTCTATGGCTACACCTTC,CAISDLGQGLYGYTF
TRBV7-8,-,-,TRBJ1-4,TGTGCCAGCAGCTGGAGACACCTTCAGGGTGAAAAACTGTTTTTT,CASSWRHLQGEKLFF
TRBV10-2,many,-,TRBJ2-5,TGCGCCAGCTCCGGGAGCGGGACCCAGTACTTC,CASSGSGTQYF
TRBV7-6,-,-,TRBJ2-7,TGTGCCAGCTCACCAAGGAGCGACGAGCAGTACTTC,CASSPRSDEQYF
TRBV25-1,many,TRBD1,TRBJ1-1,TGTGCCAGCAGTGCTGGACAGGGAGTCTTCACTGAAGCTTTCTTT,CASSAGQGVFTEAFF
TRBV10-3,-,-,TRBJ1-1,TGTGCCATCAGTGATGTACATATGAACACTGAAGCTTTCTTT,CAISDVHMNTEAFF
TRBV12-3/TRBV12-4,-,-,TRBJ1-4,TGTGCCAGCAGTAGAGACCGGGTCCGAAATGAAAAACTGTTTTTT,CASSRDRVRNEKLFF
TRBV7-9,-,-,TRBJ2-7,TGTGCCAGCAGCTTAGAAGCAGGGGGGAACTACGAGCAGTACTTC,CASSLEAGGNYEQYF
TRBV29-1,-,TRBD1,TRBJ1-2,TGCAGTTCCCACGACAGGGGGGATGGCTACACCTTC,CSSHDRGDGYTF
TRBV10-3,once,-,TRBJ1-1,TGTGCCAGCAGTTACCCATCTGAAGCTTTCTTT,CASSYPSEAFF
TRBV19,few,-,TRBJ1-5,TGTGCCAGTTTGGACCCTTATAGCAATCAGCCCCAGCATTTT,CASLDPYSNQPQHF
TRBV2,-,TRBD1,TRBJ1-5,TGTGCTGGCCGGGACAGGGGTCAGCCCCAGCATTTT,CAGRDRGQPQHF
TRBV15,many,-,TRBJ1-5,TGTGCCACCAGCAGAGGGGGAGGAGGGCAGCCCCAGCATTTT,CATSRGGGGQPQHF
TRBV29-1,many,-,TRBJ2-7,TGCAGCGTTGAAGATCTGAGAAGGGGGACCTACGAGCAGTACTTC,CSVEDLRRGTYEQYF
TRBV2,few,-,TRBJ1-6,TGTGCCAGCAGTTACTCGACGGGCTATAATTCACCCCTCCACTTT,CASSYSTGYNSPLHF
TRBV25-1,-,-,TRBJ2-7,TGTGCCAGCAGTGGTACCGGCGAGGGGACACTCGCCTGGGAGCAGTACTTC,CASSGTGEGTLAWEQYF
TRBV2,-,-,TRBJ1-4,TGTGCCAGCAGCTTGCGGACACGGGCTAATGAAAAACTGTTTTTT,CASSLRTRANEKLFF
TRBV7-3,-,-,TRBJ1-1,TGTGCCAGCAGCTCACGGGACGGGGCAAACACTGAAGCTTTCTTT,CASSSRDGANTEAFF
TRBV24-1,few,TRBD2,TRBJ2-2,TGTGCCACCAGTGATTTAGGGACTAATCCCGGGGAGCTGTTTTTT,CATSDLGTNPGELFF
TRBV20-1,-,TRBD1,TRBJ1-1,TGCAGTGCTAACATTCCGGGACAGCACACTGAAGCTTTCTTT,CSANIPGQHTEAFF
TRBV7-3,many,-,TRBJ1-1,TGTGCCAGCAGCTTATCGGTGAACACTGAAGCTTTCTTT,CASSLSVNTEAFF
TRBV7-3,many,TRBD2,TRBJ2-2,TGTGCCAGCAGCTTATCCGGACTAGCCTCGGTCACCGGGGAGCTGTTTTTT,CASSLSGLASVTGELFF
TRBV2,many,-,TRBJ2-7,TGTGCCAGCCTGACAAATCAAGAGTACGAGCAGTACTTC,CASLTNQEYEQYF
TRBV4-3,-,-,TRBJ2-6,TGCGCCAGCAGCCAAGACGGGAGCCCTGGGGCCAACGTCCTGACTTTC,CASSQDGSPGANVLTF
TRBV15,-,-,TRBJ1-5,TGTGCCACCAGCAGGGACAGCAATCAGCATTTT,CATSRDSNQHF